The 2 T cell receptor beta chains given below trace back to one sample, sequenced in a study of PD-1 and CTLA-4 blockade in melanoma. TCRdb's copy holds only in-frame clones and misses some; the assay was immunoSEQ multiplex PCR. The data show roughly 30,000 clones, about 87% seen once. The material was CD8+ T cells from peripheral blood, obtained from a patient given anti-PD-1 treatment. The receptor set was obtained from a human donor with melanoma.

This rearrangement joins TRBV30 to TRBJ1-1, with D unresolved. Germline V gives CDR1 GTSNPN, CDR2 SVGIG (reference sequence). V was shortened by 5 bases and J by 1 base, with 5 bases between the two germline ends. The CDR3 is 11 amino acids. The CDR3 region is CAWRANTEAFF. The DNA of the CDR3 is TGTGCCTGGCGAGCGAACACTGAAGCTTTCTTT.

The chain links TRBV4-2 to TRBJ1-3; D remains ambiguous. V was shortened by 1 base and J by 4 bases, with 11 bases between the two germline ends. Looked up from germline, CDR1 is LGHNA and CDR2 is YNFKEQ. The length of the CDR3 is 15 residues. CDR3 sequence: CASSQGVGEGNTIYF. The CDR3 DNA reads TGTGCCAGCAGCCAAGGGGTGGGAGAAGGAAACACCATATATTTT.